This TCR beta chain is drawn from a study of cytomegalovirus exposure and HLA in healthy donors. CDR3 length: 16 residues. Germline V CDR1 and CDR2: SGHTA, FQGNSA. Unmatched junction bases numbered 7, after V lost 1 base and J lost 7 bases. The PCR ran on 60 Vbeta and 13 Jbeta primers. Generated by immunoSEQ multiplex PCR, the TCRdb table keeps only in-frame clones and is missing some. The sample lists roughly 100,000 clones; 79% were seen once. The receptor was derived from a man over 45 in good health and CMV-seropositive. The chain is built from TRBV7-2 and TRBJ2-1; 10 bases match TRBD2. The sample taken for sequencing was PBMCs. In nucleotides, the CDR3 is TGTGCCAGCAGCTTAGAAGGGACTAGCGTGGAAAATGAGCAGTTCTTC. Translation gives CASSLEGTSVENEQFF.